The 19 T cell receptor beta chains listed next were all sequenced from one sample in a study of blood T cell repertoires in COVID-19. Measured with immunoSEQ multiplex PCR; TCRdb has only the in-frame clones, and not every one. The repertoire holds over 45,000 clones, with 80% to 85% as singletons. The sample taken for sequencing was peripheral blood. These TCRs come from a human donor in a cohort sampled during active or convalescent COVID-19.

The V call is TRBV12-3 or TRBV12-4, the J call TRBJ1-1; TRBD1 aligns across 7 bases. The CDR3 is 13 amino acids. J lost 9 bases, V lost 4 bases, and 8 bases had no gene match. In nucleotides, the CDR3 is TGTGCCAGCAGTTCTCGGGAGGGGGCAAAAGCTTTCTTT. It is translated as CASSSREGAKAFF.

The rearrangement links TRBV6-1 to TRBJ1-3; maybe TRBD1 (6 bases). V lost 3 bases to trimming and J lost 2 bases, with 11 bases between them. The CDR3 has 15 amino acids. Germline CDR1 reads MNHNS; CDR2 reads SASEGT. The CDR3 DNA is TGTGCCAGCAGTGAGGCAGGGGTAGCTGGAAACACCATATATTTT. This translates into CASSEAGVAGNTIYF.

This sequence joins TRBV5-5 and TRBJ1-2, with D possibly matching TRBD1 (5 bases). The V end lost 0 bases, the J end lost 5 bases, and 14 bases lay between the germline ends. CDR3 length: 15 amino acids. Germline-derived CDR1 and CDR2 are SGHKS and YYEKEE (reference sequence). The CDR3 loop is CASSLVVGAEYGYTF. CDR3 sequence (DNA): TGTGCCAGCAGCTTGGTGGTAGGGGCAGAATATGGCTACACCTTC.

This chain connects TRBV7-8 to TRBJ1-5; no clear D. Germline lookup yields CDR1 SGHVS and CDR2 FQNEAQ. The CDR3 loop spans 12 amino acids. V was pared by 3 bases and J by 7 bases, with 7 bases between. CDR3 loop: CASSFTVQPQHF. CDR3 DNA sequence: TGTGCCAGCAGCTTCACGGTACAGCCCCAGCATTTT.

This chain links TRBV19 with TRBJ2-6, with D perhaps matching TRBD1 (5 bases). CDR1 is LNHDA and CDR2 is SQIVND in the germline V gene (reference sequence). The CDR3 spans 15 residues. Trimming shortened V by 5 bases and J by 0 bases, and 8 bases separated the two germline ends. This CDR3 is CASSFQGSGANVLTF. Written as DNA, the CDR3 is TGTGCCAGTAGTTTCCAGGGCTCTGGGGCCAACGTCCTGACTTTC.

This chain's CDR3 is CASRQDREWNQPQHF. In DNA form, the CDR3 reads TGTGCCAGTAGACAAGACAGGGAGTGGAATCAGCCCCAGCATTTT. The chain joins TRBV19 to TRBJ1-5; 7 nucleotides match TRBD1. This CDR3 contains 15 residues. The V and J ends lost 6 bases and 4 bases, in that order; junction bases with no gene match: 9. CDR1 and CDR2 from the germline V gene are LNHDA and SQIVND (reference sequence).

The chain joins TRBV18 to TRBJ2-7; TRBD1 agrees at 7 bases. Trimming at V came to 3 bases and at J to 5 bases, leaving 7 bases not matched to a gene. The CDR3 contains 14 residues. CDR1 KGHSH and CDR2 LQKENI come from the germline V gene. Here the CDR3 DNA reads TGTGCCAGCTCACCCGGGGACAGAGGAGACGAGCAGTACTTC. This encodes CASSPGDRGDEQYF.

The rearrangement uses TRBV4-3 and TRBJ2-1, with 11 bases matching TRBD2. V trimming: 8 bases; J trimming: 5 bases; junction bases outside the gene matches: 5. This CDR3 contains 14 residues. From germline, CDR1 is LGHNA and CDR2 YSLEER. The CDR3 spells CASSRLAGNNEQFF. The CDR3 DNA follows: TGCGCCAGCTCGCGACTAGCGGGAAACAATGAGCAGTTCTTC.

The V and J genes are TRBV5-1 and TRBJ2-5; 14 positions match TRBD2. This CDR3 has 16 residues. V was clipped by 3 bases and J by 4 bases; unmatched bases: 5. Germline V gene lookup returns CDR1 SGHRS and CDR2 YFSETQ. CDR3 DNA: TGCGCCAGCAGCTGGGCCGGGACTAGCGGGGGAGAGACCCAGTACTTC. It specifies CASSWAGTSGGETQYF. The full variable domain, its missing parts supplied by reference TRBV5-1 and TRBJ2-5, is KAGVTQTPRYLIKTRGQQVTLSCSPISGHRSVSWYQQTPGQGLQFLFEYFSETQRNKGNFPGRFSGRQFSNSRSEMNVSTLELGDSALYLCASSWAGTSGGETQYFGPGTRLLVL.

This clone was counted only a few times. In DNA form, the CDR3 reads TGCGCCAGCAGCCAGCGAGCGGGGGGGTCTCTTGAGCAGTTCTTC. This encodes CASSQRAGGSLEQFF. The chain uses TRBV4-3 and TRBJ2-1, with 10 bases identical to TRBD2. V lost 3 bases, J lost 9 bases, and 8 bases stayed unmatched. Germline CDR1 LGHNA, CDR2 YSLEER. CDR3 length equals 15 residues.

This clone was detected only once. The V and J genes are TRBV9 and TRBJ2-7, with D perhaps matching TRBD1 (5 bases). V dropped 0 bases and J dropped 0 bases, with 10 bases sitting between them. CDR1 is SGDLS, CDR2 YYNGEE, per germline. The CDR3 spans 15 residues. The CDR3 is CASSVEGRASYEQYF. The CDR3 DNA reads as TGTGCCAGCAGCGTAGAGGGCAGGGCCTCCTACGAGCAGTACTTC. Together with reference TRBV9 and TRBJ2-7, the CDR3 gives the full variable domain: DSGVTQTPKHLITATGQRVTLRCSPRSGDLSVYWYQQSLDQGLQFLIQYYNGEERAKGNILERFSAQQFPDLHSELNLSSLELGDSALYFCASSVEGRASYEQYFGPGTRLTVT.

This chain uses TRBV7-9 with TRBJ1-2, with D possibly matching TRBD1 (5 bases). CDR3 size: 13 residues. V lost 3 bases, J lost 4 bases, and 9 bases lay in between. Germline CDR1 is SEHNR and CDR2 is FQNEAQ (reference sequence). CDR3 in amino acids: CASSFQGSYGYTF. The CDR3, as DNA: TGTGCCAGCAGCTTCCAGGGCAGCTATGGCTACACCTTC.

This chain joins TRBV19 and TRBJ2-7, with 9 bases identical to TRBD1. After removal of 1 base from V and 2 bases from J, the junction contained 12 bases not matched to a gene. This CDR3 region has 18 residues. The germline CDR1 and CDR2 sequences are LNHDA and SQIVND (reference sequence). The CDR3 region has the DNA TGTGCCAGTAGTATAGGGGGGAAGTGGGGACAGGGCGCCTACGAGCAGTACTTC. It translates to CASSIGGKWGQGAYEQYF.

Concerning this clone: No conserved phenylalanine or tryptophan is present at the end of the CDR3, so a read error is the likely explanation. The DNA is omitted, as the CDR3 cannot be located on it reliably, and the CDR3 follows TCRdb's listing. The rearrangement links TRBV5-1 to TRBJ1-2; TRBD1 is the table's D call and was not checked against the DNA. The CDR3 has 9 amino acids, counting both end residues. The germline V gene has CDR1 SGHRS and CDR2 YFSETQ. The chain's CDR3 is CASSSDRIE.

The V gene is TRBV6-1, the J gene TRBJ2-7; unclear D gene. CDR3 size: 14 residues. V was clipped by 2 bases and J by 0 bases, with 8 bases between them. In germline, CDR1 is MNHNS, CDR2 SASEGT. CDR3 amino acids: CASSELHSSYEQYF. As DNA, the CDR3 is TGTGCCAGCAGTGAATTGCACAGCTCCTACGAGCAGTACTTC.

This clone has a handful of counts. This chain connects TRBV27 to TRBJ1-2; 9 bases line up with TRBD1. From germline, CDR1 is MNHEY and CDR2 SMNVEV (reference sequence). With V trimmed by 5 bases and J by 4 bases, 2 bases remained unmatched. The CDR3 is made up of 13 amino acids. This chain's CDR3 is CASSPTGGYGYTF. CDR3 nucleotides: TGTGCCAGCAGTCCGACAGGGGGCTATGGCTACACCTTC.

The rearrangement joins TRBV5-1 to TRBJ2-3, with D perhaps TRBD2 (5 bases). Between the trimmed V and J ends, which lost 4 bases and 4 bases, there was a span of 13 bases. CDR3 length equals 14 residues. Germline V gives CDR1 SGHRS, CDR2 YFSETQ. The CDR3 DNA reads TGCGCCAGCAGCCGGGAACAATTAGCAGATACGCAGTATTTT. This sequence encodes CASSREQLADTQYF.

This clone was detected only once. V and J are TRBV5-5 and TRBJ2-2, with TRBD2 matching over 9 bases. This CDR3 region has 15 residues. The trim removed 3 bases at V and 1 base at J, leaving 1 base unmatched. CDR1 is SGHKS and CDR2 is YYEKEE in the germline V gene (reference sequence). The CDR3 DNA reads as TGTGCCAGCAGCTATAGCGGGGGGAACACCGGGGAGCTGTTTTTT. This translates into CASSYSGGNTGELFF. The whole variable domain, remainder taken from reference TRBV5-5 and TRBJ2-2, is DAGVTQSPTHLIKTRGQQVTLRCSPISGHKSVSWYQQVLGQGPQFIFQYYEKEERGRGNFPDRFSARQFPNYSSELNVNALLLGDSALYLCASSYSGGNTGELFFGEGSRLTVL.

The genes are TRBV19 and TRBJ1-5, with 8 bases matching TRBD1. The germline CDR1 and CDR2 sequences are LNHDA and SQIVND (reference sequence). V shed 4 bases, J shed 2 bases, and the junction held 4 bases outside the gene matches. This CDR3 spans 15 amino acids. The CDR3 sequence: CASSTGTGGNQPQHF. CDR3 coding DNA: TGTGCCAGTAGTACCGGGACAGGAGGCAATCAGCCCCAGCATTTT.